Each of the 3 T cell receptor beta chains below was sequenced from the same sample in a study of identical twins. TCRdb reprocessed the 5' RACE reads via MiXCR and lists one record per CDR3 protein. Here the sample spans 250,000 or so distinct CDR3 sequences, approximately 7% being singletons. The same data also went into a second study, on yellow fever vaccine responses in identical twins.

The specimen was memory (CD45RO+) T cells sorted from blood. Source of these receptors: a woman between 18 and 29 years old in good health.

This clonotype was counted at least ten times. The chain employs TRBV12-3 or TRBV12-4 and TRBJ2-6; tentatively, D is TRBD1 (5 bases). CDR3 length equals 14 residues. V shed 5 bases and J shed 3 bases, with 8 bases lying between them. The CDR3 reads CASSAGFGANVLTF. Here the CDR3 DNA reads TGTGCCAGCAGTGCAGGGTTTGGGGCCAACGTCCTGACTTTC.

This chain uses TRBV19 with TRBJ1-2, with unresolved D. Trimming cost V 3 bases and J 0 bases, with 8 bases left between them. Germline CDR1 LNHDA, CDR2 SQIVND (reference sequence). The CDR3 extends over 14 amino acids. CDR3 DNA: TGTGCCAGTAGTATCGGTCAGGCTAACTATGGCTACACCTTC. Its protein product is CASSIGQANYGYTF.

The chain employs TRBV5-1 and TRBJ2-2; 10 nucleotides match TRBD2. Germline trimming cut 3 bases from V and 1 base from J; bases unmatched to any gene: 6. Germline CDR1 is SGHRS and CDR2 is YFSETQ. This CDR3 has 17 amino acids. CDR3 in amino acids: CASSSGGTSVNTGELFF. The CDR3 nucleotides are TGCGCCAGCAGCTCGGGCGGGACTAGCGTGAACACCGGGGAGCTGTTTTTT.